This note documents a single TCR beta chain sequence. Its antigen is unidentified. The CDR3 loop spans 15 amino acids. Germline lookup yields CDR1 SQVTM and CDR2 ANQGSEA. The V and J ends lost 3 bases and 7 bases respectively, with 18 bases between them. TCRdb reanalysed the 5' RACE reads using MiXCR and keeps one entry per CDR3 protein. The table has under 60,000 distinct CDR3 sequences, 9.3% seen once. The entry originates in a study of T-cell memory formation after mild COVID-19. Study-wide context: Most TCR clusters belonged to a single donor. Study-wide results and limits: The pre-infection memory compartment contained some responding clones, suggesting cross-reactive memory joined. Clones shrinking from day 15 to 85 showed even CD4/CD8 mixes; later expanders tilted CD4+.

The TCR comes from an adult woman who had mild COVID-19 (a few samples of this study predate the infection). Cell type and time point are not known. V and J are TRBV29-1 and TRBJ2-2; TRBD2 is a possible D gene (6 bases). The sequenced sample consisted of PBMCs or a T cell subset sorted from them (not recorded which). The CDR3 protein is CSVEMGREEGGELFF. In nucleotides, the CDR3 is TGCAGCGTTGAGATGGGCAGGGAGGAGGGCGGGGAGCTGTTTTTT.